Presented here are 3 T cell receptor beta chains from one specimen sequenced in a study of low-dose radiotherapy and immunotherapy resistance in tumors. Stated time point: before trial treatment. TRAV- and TRBV-specific primers were used for first-strand cDNA, which covered alpha and beta chains. The PCR that amplified TCRs ran for about 20 cycles, relying on a constant-region primer and a V-primer adapter. TCRdb re-called the reads with MiXCR, one entry per CDR3 protein. The sample lists tens of thousands of distinct CDR3 sequences, about a third occurring once. Sequencing was performed on PBMCs, taken before treatment. The source is a female donor with ovarian cancer.

The gene calls are TRBV6-2 or TRBV6-3 and TRBJ1-4; D possibly corresponds to TRBD1 (6 bases). CDR1 and CDR2 from the germline V gene are MNHEY and SVGEGT. The CDR3 runs to 14 residues. Trimming removed 6 bases from V and 7 bases from J, with 15 bases in between. CDR3 loop: CASSQTYRVEKLFF. The CDR3 DNA is TGTGCCAGCAGCCAGACATACAGGGTTGAAAAACTGTTTTTT.

This clonotype was seen many times. The chain is built from TRBV9 and TRBJ1-1; the D is unclear. This CDR3 has 14 amino acids. The V gene's germline CDR1 is SGDLS and CDR2 YYNGEE. V was shortened by 2 bases and J by 1 base, with 9 bases between the two germline ends. CDR3 sequence (DNA): TGTGCCAGCAGCGTCGTCTCGTCGAACACTGAAGCTTTCTTT. Its protein product is CASSVVSSNTEAFF.

This clonotype came up many times. This chain uses TRBV28 with TRBJ1-4; D possibly corresponds to TRBD1 (5 bases). Trimming pared 5 bases from V and 0 bases from J, leaving 13 bases between. Germline assignment: CDR1 MDHEN and CDR2 SYDVKM. The CDR3 runs 16 residues. The CDR3 nucleotides are TGTGCCAGCAGTCCGCCGGGGCCTGCAACTAATGAAAAACTGTTTTTT. This codes for CASSPPGPATNEKLFF.